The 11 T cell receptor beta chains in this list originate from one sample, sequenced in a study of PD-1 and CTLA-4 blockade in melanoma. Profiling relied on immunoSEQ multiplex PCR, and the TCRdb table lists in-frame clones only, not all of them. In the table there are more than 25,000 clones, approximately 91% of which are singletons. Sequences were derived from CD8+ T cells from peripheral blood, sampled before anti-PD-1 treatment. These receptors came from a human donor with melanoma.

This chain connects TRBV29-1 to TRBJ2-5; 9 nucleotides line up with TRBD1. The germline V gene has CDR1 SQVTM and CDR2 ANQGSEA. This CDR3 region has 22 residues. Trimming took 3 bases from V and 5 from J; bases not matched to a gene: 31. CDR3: CSVDGMTGGPKPKSFVTETQYF. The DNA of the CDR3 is TGCAGCGTTGACGGGATGACAGGGGGACCAAAGCCCAAGAGCTTTGTCACGGAGACCCAGTACTTC.

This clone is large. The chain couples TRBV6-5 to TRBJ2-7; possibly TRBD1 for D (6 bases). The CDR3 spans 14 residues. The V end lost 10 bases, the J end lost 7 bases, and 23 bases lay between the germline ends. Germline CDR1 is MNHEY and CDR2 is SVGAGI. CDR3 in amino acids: CATPRATGSSEQYF. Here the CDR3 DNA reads TGTGCCACCCCCAGGGCGACAGGCTCCTCTGAGCAGTACTTC.

CDR3 in amino acids: CAWSAAGGGDTQYF. The CDR3 DNA reads as TGTGCCTGGAGTGCAGCGGGAGGAGGAGATACGCAGTATTTT. The rearrangement links TRBV30 to TRBJ2-3; 9 positions agree with TRBD2. Germline V gene data show CDR1 as GTSNPN and CDR2 as SVGIG (reference sequence). There are 14 residues in the CDR3. Trimming took 1 base from V and 5 from J; bases not matched to a gene: 4.

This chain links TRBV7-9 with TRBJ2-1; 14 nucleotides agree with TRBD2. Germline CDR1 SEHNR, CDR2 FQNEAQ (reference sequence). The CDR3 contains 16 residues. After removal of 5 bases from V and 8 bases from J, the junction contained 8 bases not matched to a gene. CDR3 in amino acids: CASSPPGTSGGYEQFF. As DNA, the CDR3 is TGTGCCAGCAGCCCCCCCGGGACTAGCGGGGGCTATGAGCAGTTCTTC. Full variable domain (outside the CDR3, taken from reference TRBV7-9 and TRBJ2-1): DTGVSQNPRHKITKRGQNVTFRCDPISEHNRLYWYRQTLGQGPEFLTYFQNEAQLEKSRLLSDRFSAERPKGSFSTLEIQRTEQGDSAMYLCASSPPGTSGGYEQFFGPGTRLTVL.

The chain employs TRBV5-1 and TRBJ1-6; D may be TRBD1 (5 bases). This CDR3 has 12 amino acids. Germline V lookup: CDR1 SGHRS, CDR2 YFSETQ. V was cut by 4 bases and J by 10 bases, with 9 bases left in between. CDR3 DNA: TGCGCCAGCAGCCCGGCAGGGTCACCCCTCCACTTT. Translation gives CASSPAGSPLHF.

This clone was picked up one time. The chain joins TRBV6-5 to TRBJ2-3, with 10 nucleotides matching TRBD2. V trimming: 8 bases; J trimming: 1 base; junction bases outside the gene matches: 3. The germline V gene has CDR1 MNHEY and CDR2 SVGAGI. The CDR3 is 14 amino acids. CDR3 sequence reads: CASGSGGGTDTQYF. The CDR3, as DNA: TGTGCCAGCGGCAGCGGGGGGGGCACAGATACGCAGTATTTT.

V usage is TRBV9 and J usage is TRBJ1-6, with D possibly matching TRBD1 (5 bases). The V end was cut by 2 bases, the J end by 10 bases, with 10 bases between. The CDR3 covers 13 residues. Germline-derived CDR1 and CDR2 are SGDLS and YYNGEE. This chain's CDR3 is CASSVGGGSPLHF. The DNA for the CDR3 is TGTGCCAGCAGCGTTGGGGGAGGATCACCCCTCCACTTT. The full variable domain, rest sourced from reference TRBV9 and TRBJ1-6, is DSGVTQTPKHLITATGQRVTLRCSPRSGDLSVYWYQQSLDQGLQFLIQYYNGEERAKGNILERFSAQQFPDLHSELNLSSLELGDSALYFCASSVGGGSPLHFGNGTRLTVT.

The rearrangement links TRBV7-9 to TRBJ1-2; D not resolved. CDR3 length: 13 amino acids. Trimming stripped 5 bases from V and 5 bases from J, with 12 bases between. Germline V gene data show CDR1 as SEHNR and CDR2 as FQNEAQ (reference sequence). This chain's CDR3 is CASSPLSFYGYTF. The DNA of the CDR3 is TGTGCCAGCAGCCCCCTCTCCTTTTATGGCTACACCTTC.

CDR3 residues: CATKDNRAEAFF. CDR3 nucleotide sequence: TGTGCCACCAAGGACAACCGAGCCGAAGCTTTCTTT. The chain couples TRBV15 to TRBJ1-1; the D gene is possibly TRBD1 (5 bases). Germline CDR1 is LNHNV and CDR2 is YYDKDF (reference sequence). V shed 7 bases and J shed 8 bases, with 14 bases lying between them. This CDR3 is 12 amino acids long.

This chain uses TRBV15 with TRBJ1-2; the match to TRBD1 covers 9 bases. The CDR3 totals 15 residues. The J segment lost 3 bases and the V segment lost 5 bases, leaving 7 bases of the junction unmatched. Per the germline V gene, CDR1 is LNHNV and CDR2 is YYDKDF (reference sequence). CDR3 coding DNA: TGTGCCACCAGCGGGACAGGGTATGAGTACTATGGCTACACCTTC. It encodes CATSGTGYEYYGYTF.

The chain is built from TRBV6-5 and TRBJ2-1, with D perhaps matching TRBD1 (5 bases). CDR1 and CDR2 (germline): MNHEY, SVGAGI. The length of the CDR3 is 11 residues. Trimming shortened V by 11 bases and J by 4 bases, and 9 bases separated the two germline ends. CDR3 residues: CASPGYNEQFF. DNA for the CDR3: TGTGCCTCACCAGGGTACAATGAGCAGTTCTTC.